This paragraph covers one TCR beta chain sequence. Then a second PCR, running roughly 7 to 11 cycles, was carried out with a sample-barcoded 5' primer and a J-beta primer mix. With 12 random nucleotides, a template-switch adaptor tagged each individual cDNA molecule. TCRdb reprocessed the 5' RACE reads with MiXCR, giving one entry per CDR3 protein. The table lists about 570,000 distinct CDR3 sequences, around a quarter of them singletons. These data belong to a study of blood T cells in healthy people across ages. J was trimmed by 11 bases and V by 1 base; bases with no gene match: 9. Germline values: CDR1 SGHDN, CDR2 FVKESK. The CDR3 runs to 14 residues. This same sample was also part of a study on T cells of mothers and their children.

The clonotype comes from a boy between 2 and 10 years old in good health. The chain uses TRBV14 and TRBJ2-5, with 8 bases aligning to TRBD1. The sample was blood. The CDR3 protein is CASSQGTGFLGQYF. DNA for the CDR3: TGTGCCAGCAGCCAAGGGACAGGGTTTTTGGGGCAGTACTTC.